The 26 T cell receptor beta chains in this list originate from one sample, sequenced in a study of T cells after posttransplantation cyclophosphamide. Here immunoSEQ multiplex PCR was the method, and the copy in TCRdb shows in-frame clones only, minus some. There are some 23,000 clones in the sample, none observed a single time. Sequenced: PBMCs. The receptors were sampled from a woman in her 50s in good health, CMV-negative, and a related stem cell transplant donor.

The sample holds a few counts of this clone. This rearrangement joins TRBV7-2 to TRBJ2-5, with 9 bases identical to TRBD2. The DNA end favors TRBJ2-7, so the J call may be wrong. CDR3 length equals 15 residues. In germline, CDR1 is SGHTA, CDR2 FQGNSA. The CDR3 spells CASSLGGSGSYEQYF. CDR3 bases: TGTGCCAGCAGCTTAGGCGGTAGCGGGAGCTACGAGCAGTACTTC.

This clone was detected ten times or more. The chain carries TRBV25-1 and TRBJ1-4; 8 bases are a match to TRBD1. The CDR3 sequence is 13 residues long. Germline trimming cut 3 bases from V and 8 bases from J; bases unmatched to any gene: 2. The germline V gene has CDR1 MGHDK and CDR2 SYGVNS. CDR3 DNA sequence: TGTGCCAGCAGTGACAGGGGGCGCGAAAAACTGTTTTTT. Translated: CASSDRGREKLFF.

In its sample, this clone was seen many times. The V call is TRBV4-3, the J call TRBJ1-2, with D perhaps matching TRBD1 (6 bases). V lost 4 bases and J lost 5, with 14 bases in between. The CDR3 has 14 amino acids. Germline V gene data show CDR1 as LGHNA and CDR2 as YSLEER. CDR3 residues: CASSPQTGAYGYTF. The CDR3 coding sequence is TGCGCCAGCAGCCCGCAGACAGGAGCTTATGGCTACACCTTC.

This clone was recorded many times. This chain links TRBV15 with TRBJ2-5; 8 bases map to TRBD2. Germline CDR1 reads LNHNV; CDR2 reads YYDKDF (reference sequence). J was trimmed by 7 bases and V by 5 bases; bases with no gene match: 9. The CDR3 extends over 14 amino acids. The CDR3 DNA follows: TGTGCCACCAGCTTCCCCGGGAGGGGCCGGACCCAGTACTTC. It yields the protein CATSFPGRGRTQYF. Full variable domain (missing parts from reference TRBV15 and TRBJ2-5): DAMVIQNPRYQVTQFGKPVTLSCSQTLNHNVMYWYQQKSSQAPKLLFHYYDKDFNNEADTPDNFQSRRPNTSFCFLDIRSPGLGDTAMYLCATSFPGRGRTQYFGPGTRLLVL.

As for this clone: At one of its ends the junction is not consistent with the germline gene, which may arise from a read error. This chain connects TRBV5-3 to TRBJ1-5, with a tentative D call TRBD1 (5 bases). TRBV5-3 is filed as an ORF, its function uncertain. The CDR3 contains 14 residues. In nucleotides, the CDR3 is TGTGCCAGCAGCTCAGACAGAGGCTATGGGCCCCAGCATTTT. Protein product: CASSSDRGYGPQHF.

This clone was seen at least ten times. The chain is built from TRBV18 and TRBJ2-2; TRBD1 is a possible D gene (6 bases). The CDR3 is 17 residues long. Trimming took off 3 bases at V and 0 bases at J, with 14 bases between the two ends. Germline V gene data show CDR1 as KGHSH and CDR2 as LQKENI. CDR3 nucleotide sequence: TGTGCCAGCTCACCCGCCCCCCAGGGGACGAACACCGGGGAGCTGTTTTTT. This sequence encodes CASSPAPQGTNTGELFF.

Many counts were recorded for this clone. CDR3 protein: CASSLAGVGELFF. CDR3 in DNA: TGTGCCAGCAGCTTAGCGGGGGTCGGGGAGCTGTTTTTT. The chain combines TRBV11-3 with TRBJ2-2; D is possibly TRBD2 (6 bases). The V and J ends lost 1 base and 7 bases respectively, with 7 bases between them. The CDR3 is made up of 13 amino acids. CDR1 and CDR2 (germline): SGHNT, YENEEA. The whole variable domain, filled in from reference TRBV11-3 and TRBJ2-2, reads EAGVVQSPRYKIIEKKQPVAFWCNPISGHNTLYWYLQNLGQGPELLIRYENEEAVDDSQLPKDRFSAERLKGVDSTLKIQPAELGDSAVYLCASSLAGVGELFFGEGSRLTVL.

There are many counts of this clone. The rearrangement joins TRBV29-1 to TRBJ2-2; 14 bases match TRBD2. The V and J ends lost 6 bases and 5 bases, in that order; junction bases with no gene match: 2. The CDR3 loop spans 14 amino acids. CDR1 is SQVTM and CDR2 is ANQGSEA in the germline V gene. CDR3 in amino acids: CSVGTSGRTGELFF. The CDR3, as DNA: TGCAGCGTCGGGACTAGCGGGAGAACCGGGGAGCTGTTTTTT.

The chain has TRBV6-5 and TRBJ2-3; D perhaps matches TRBD2 (5 bases). Trimming shortened V by 6 bases and J by 6 bases, and 16 bases separated the two germline ends. From germline, CDR1 is MNHEY and CDR2 SVGAGI. This CDR3 contains 14 residues. Written as DNA, the CDR3 is TGTGCCAGCAGCTGGACTGGATACGGCGATACGCAGTATTTT. Protein: CASSWTGYGDTQYF.

The table lists this clone with many counts. The rearrangement joins TRBV4-1 to TRBJ1-1; weak D call: TRBD1 (6 bases). Trimming removed 1 base at V and 0 bases at J, with 21 bases between. There are 19 residues in the CDR3. Germline V CDR1 and CDR2: MGHRA, YSYEKL. CDR3 region: CASSQAAGSRGALNTEAFF. CDR3 bases: TGCGCCAGCAGCCAAGCGGCAGGTAGCAGGGGAGCTTTGAACACTGAAGCTTTCTTT.

This clone was counted ten times or more. The V gene is TRBV7-6, the J gene TRBJ2-7, with 11 bases matching TRBD2. This CDR3 spans 15 amino acids. The V segment lost 3 bases and the J segment 1 base; nucleotides outside the gene matches: 2. The V gene's germline CDR1 is SGHVS and CDR2 FNYEAQ. CDR3 DNA: TGTGCCAGCAGCTTTCGGACTAGCGGGTCCTACGAGCAGTACTTC. It is translated as CASSFRTSGSYEQYF.

This clone was counted many times. The chain has TRBV30 and TRBJ2-5; 7 bases match TRBD2. There are 16 residues in the CDR3. CDR1 is GTSNPN and CDR2 is SVGIG in the germline V gene (reference sequence). The V segment lost 3 bases and the J segment 4 bases; nucleotides outside the gene matches: 14. The CDR3 coding sequence is TGTGCCTGGAGAAATGTGGGAGGGCCCTCGGGAGAGACCCAGTACTTC. Its translation: CAWRNVGGPSGETQYF.

This clone was found many times. The V and J genes are TRBV5-4 and TRBJ2-2, with TRBD2 matching over 14 bases. Germline V gene data show CDR1 as SGHNT and CDR2 as YYREEE (reference sequence). J lost 6 bases, V lost 1 base, and 5 bases had no gene match. This CDR3 region has 17 residues. The CDR3 here is CASSLSGTSGRSGELFF. The DNA of the CDR3 is TGTGCCAGCAGCTTGTCCGGGACTAGCGGGAGATCCGGGGAGCTGTTTTTT.

The sample holds many counts of this clone. J is TRBJ2-2 and V is TRBV7-6; 8 bases agree with TRBD2. The CDR3 has 18 amino acids. V lost 5 bases to trimming and J lost 0 bases; unmatched junction nucleotides: 11. The germline CDR1 and CDR2 sequences are SGHVS and FNYEAQ. CDR3 sequence reads: CASSLRDRSGTNTGELFF. The DNA of the CDR3 is TGTGCCAGCAGCCTTAGGGACCGTAGCGGGACGAACACCGGGGAGCTGTTTTTT. The full variable domain, in which reference TRBV7-6 and TRBJ2-2 provide the parts outside the CDR3, is GAGVSQSPRYKVTKRGQDVALRCDPISGHVSLYWYRQALGQGPEFLTYFNYEAQQDKSGLPNDRFSAERPEGSISTLTIQRTEQRDSAMYRCASSLRDRSGTNTGELFFGEGSRLTVL.

This clone has a count of ten or more. The genes are TRBV19 and TRBJ1-2; TRBD1 agrees at 7 bases. The germline V gene has CDR1 LNHDA and CDR2 SQIVND (reference sequence). CDR3 length: 12 residues. V shed 8 bases and J 7 bases; nucleotides not matched to a gene: 7. The CDR3 protein is CASGYRGGGYTF. DNA of the CDR3: TGTGCCAGTGGCTACAGGGGAGGTGGCTACACCTTC.

This clone came up many times. The genes are TRBV19 and TRBJ2-3; 11 bases are shared with TRBD1. With V trimmed by 4 bases and J by 2 bases, 5 bases remained unmatched. This CDR3 contains 16 residues. CDR1 and CDR2 (germline): LNHDA, SQIVND (reference sequence). CDR3: CASSTRTGGFTDTQYF. CDR3 coding DNA: TGTGCCAGTAGTACCCGGACAGGGGGCTTCACAGATACGCAGTATTTT.

This clone was seen many times. This rearrangement joins TRBV6-5 to TRBJ1-2, with D uncertain. The CDR3 length is 15 residues. V lost 7 bases to trimming and J lost 1 base, with 16 bases between them. CDR1 MNHEY and CDR2 SVGAGI come from the germline V gene. The CDR3 reads CASTRGRVGNYGYTF. CDR3 DNA sequence: TGTGCCAGCACACGAGGGAGGGTGGGTAACTATGGCTACACCTTC.

The sample holds many counts of this clone. CDR3 amino acids: CASSYSRLAGAHEQFF. CDR3 DNA sequence: TGTGCCAGCAGTTACTCTAGACTAGCGGGAGCCCATGAGCAGTTCTTC. The chain uses TRBV6-5 and TRBJ2-1, with TRBD2 matching over 12 bases. The CDR3 consists of 16 residues. The germline V gene has CDR1 MNHEY and CDR2 SVGAGI. Losses at the gene ends were 0 bases for V and 8 bases for J; bases not matched to a gene: 5.

This clone was observed at least ten times. V gene TRBV7-3 combines with J gene TRBJ1-3, with 7 bases identical to TRBD1. This CDR3 comprises 17 residues. Trimming took 1 base from V and 2 from J; bases not matched to a gene: 8. From germline, CDR1 is SGHTA and CDR2 FQGTGA. As DNA, the CDR3 is TGTGCCAGCAGCTTAAAGGGGGCAGGGACAACTGGAAACACCATATATTTT. Amino acid sequence: CASSLKGAGTTGNTIYF.

This clone was detected ten times or more. The chain joins TRBV19 to TRBJ2-3; D gene unclear. The V end lost 3 bases, the J end lost 2 bases, and 12 bases lay between the germline ends. Germline V gene lookup returns CDR1 LNHDA and CDR2 SQIVND (reference sequence). The CDR3 is made up of 15 amino acids. Here the CDR3 DNA reads TGTGCCAGTAGTATGGTCGTAGCTACCACAGATACGCAGTATTTT. Its translation is CASSMVVATTDTQYF.

This clone was picked up many times. The chain links TRBV6-5 to TRBJ1-2; TRBD1 matches 7 bases. Per germline, CDR1 MNHEY and CDR2 SVGAGI. The CDR3 extends over 16 amino acids. Germline trimming cut 0 bases from V and 2 bases from J; bases unmatched to any gene: 6. CDR3 loop: CASSYSEDRSNYGYTF. CDR3 DNA: TGTGCCAGCAGTTACTCCGAGGACAGGTCAAACTATGGCTACACCTTC.

This clone was counted ten times or more. The V gene is TRBV18, the J gene TRBJ1-1; a weak D match, TRBD1 (5 bases). Germline loops: CDR1 KGHSH, CDR2 LQKENI. This CDR3 has 16 residues. V lost 0 bases and J 4 bases, leaving 15 bases between the germline ends. The CDR3, as DNA: TGTGCCAGCTCACCACCGGTCAGGGCCTCGGGCACTGAAGCTTTCTTT. Protein sequence: CASSPPVRASGTEAFF.

In this sample, this clone turned up many times. The J gene is TRBJ2-7, the V gene TRBV27; 7 positions match TRBD2. The CDR3 consists of 16 residues. Germline V gene sequence: CDR1 MNHEY, CDR2 SMNVEV (reference sequence). After removal of 0 bases from V and 1 base from J, the junction contained 6 bases not matched to a gene. The CDR3 bases are TGTGCCAGCAGTTTATCGAGCTCTAGCGGTTCCTACGAGCAGTACTTC. Amino acids: CASSLSSSSGSYEQYF.

This clone was seen repeatedly, ten times or more. The V call is TRBV5-1, the J call TRBJ2-7, with 9 bases aligning to TRBD1. Germline V gene sequence: CDR1 SGHRS, CDR2 YFSETQ. This CDR3 contains 15 residues. Trimming took 4 bases from V and 6 from J; bases not matched to a gene: 11. Written as DNA, the CDR3 is TGCGCCAGCAGCACCTCCGGGACAGGGACCCGCGAGCAGTACTTC. It is translated as CASSTSGTGTREQYF. Filled out from reference TRBV5-1 and TRBJ2-7, the complete variable domain reads KAGVTQTPRYLIKTRGQQVTLSCSPISGHRSVSWYQQTPGQGLQFLFEYFSETQRNKGNFPGRFSGRQFSNSRSEMNVSTLELGDSALYLCASSTSGTGTREQYFGPGTRLTVT.

In its sample, this clone was seen many times. The chain combines TRBV7-3 with TRBJ2-1; TRBD1 aligns across 10 bases. The germline CDR1 and CDR2 sequences are SGHTA and FQGTGA. This CDR3 is 16 amino acids long. Germline trimming cut 5 bases from V and 7 bases from J; bases unmatched to any gene: 11. Written as DNA, the CDR3 is TGTGCCAGCAGCACAAGGACAGGGGGTGATGGTAATGAGCAGTTCTTC. It specifies CASSTRTGGDGNEQFF. Looking up the rest from reference TRBV7-3 and TRBJ2-1 gives the full variable domain: GAGVSQTPSNKVTEKGKYVELRCDPISGHTALYWYRQSLGQGPEFLIYFQGTGAADDSGLPNDRFFAVRPEGSVSTLKIQRTERGDSAVYLCASSTRTGGDGNEQFFGPGTRLTVL.

In this sample, this clone turned up many times. The chain uses TRBV25-1 and TRBJ1-2; tentative D call: TRBD1 (6 bases). Germline CDR1 MGHDK, CDR2 SYGVNS. Trimming pared 2 bases from V and 3 bases from J, leaving 10 bases between. CDR3 length equals 14 residues. CDR3 DNA sequence: TGTGCCAGCAGTGAACCGGACAGATACTATGGCTACACCTTC. Amino acid sequence: CASSEPDRYYGYTF.